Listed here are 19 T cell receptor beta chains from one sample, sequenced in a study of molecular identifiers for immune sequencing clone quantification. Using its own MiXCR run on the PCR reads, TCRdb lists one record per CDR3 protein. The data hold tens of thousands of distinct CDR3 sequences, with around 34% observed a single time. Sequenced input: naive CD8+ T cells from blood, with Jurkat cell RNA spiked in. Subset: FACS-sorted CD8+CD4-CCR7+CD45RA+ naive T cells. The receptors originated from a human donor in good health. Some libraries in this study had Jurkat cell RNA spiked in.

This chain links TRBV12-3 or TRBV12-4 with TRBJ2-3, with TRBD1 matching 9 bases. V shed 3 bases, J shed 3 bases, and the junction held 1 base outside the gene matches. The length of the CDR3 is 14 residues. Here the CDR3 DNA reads TGTGCCAGCAGTTTTGGACAGGGGACAGATACGCAGTATTTT. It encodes CASSFGQGTDTQYF.

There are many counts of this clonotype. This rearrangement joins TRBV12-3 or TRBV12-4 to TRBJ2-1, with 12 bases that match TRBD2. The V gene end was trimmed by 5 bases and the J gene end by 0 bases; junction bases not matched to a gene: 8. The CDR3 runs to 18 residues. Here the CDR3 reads CASSPGTSGSSSYNEQFF. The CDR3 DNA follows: TGTGCCAGCAGTCCCGGGACTAGCGGGTCGAGCTCCTACAATGAGCAGTTCTTC.

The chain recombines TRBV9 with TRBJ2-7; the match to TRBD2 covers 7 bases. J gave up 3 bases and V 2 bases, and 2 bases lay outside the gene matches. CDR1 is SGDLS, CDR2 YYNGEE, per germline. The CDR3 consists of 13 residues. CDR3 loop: CASSVGEGYEQYF. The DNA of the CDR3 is TGTGCCAGCAGCGTCGGGGAGGGCTACGAGCAGTACTTC.

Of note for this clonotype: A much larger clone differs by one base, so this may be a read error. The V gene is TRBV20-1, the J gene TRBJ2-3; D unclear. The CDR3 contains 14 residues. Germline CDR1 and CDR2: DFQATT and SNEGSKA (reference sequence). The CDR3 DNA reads TGCAGTGCTAGTTTAGACTCTCTCACAGATACGGAGTATTTT. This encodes CSASLDSLTDTEYF.

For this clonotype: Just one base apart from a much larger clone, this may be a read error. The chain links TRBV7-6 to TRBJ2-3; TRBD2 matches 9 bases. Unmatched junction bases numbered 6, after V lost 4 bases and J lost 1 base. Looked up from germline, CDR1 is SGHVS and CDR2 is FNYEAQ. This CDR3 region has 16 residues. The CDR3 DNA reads TGTGCCAGCAGCTCCTTAGCGGGAGCCGGCACAGATACGCAGTATTTT. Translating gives CASSSLAGAGTDTQYF.

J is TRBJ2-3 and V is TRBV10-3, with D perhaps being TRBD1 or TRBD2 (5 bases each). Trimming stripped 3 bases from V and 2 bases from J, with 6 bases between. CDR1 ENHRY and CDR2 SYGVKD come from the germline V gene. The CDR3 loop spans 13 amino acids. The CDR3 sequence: CAISDGATDTQYF. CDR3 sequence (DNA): TGTGCCATCAGTGACGGGGCCACAGATACGCAGTATTTT.

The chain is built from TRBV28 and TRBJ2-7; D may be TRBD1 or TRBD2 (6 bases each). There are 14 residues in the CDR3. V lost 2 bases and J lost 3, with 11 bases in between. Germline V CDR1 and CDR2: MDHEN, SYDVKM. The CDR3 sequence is CASSLVRGGYEQYF. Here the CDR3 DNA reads TGTGCCAGCAGTTTAGTCAGGGGAGGCTACGAGCAGTACTTC.

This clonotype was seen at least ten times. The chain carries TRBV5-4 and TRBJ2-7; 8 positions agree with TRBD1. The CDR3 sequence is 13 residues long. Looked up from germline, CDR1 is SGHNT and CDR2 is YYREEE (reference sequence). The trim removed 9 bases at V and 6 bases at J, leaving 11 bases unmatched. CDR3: CATSSRGLSEQYF. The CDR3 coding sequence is TGTGCCACCTCATCCAGGGGGCTGTCCGAGCAGTACTTC. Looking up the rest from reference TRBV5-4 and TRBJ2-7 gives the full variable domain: ETGVTQSPTHLIKTRGQQVTLRCSSQSGHNTVSWYQQALGQGPQFIFQYYREEENGRGNFPPRFSGLQFPNYSSELNVNALELDDSALYLCATSSRGLSEQYFGPGTRLTVT.

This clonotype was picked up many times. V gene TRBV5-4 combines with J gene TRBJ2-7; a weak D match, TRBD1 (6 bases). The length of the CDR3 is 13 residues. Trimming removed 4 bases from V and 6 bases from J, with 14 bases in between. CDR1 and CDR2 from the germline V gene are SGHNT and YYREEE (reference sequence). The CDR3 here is CASSVSQGLEQYF. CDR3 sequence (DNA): TGTGCCAGCAGCGTGAGCCAGGGGCTCGAGCAGTACTTC.

The CDR3 DNA reads TGTGCCGTTGGACAGGGGAGCTCCTACGAGCAGTACTTC. As protein: CAVGQGSSYEQYF. The chain carries TRBV25-1 and TRBJ2-7; 9 bases agree with TRBD1. V lost 11 bases, J lost 0 bases, and 5 bases stayed unmatched. This CDR3 has 13 residues. Germline V gives CDR1 MGHDK, CDR2 SYGVNS.

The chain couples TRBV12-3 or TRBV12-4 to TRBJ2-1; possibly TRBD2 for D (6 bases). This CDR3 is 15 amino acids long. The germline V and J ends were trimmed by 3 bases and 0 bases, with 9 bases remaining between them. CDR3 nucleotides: TGTGCCAGCAGTTTTGTGGGGGGCTCCTACAATGAGCAGTTCTTC. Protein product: CASSFVGGSYNEQFF.

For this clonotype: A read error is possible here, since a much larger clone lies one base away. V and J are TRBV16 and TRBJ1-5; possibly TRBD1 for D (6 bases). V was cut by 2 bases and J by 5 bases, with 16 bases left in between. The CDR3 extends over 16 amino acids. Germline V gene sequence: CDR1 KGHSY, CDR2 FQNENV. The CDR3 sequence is CASSQEGHRAHQPQHF. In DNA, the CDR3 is TGTGCCAGCAGCCAAGAGGGGCACAGGGCCCATCAGCCCCAGCATTTT.

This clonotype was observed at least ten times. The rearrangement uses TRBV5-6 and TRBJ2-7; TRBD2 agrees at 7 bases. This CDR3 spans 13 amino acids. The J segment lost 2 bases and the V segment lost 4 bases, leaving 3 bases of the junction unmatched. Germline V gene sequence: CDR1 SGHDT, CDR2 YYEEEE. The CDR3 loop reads CASSPTSAYEQYF. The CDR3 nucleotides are TGTGCCAGCAGCCCCACTAGCGCCTACGAGCAGTACTTC.

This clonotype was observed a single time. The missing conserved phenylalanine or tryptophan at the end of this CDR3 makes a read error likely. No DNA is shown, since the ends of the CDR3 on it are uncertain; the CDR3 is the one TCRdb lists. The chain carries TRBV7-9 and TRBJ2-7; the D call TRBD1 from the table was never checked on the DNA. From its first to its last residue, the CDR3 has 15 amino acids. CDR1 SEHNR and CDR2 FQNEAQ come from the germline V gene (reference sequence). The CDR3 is CASSHPRDSMYELYI.

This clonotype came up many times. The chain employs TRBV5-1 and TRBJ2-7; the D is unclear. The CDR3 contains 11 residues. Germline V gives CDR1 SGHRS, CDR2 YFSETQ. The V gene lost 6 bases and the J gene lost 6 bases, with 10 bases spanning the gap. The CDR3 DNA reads TGCGCCAGCAACGGCGGTACCGAGCAGTACTTC. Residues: CASNGGTEQYF.

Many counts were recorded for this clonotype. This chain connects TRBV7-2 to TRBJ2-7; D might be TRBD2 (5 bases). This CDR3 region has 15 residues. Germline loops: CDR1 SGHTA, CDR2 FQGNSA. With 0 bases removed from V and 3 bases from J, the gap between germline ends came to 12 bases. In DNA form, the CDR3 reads TGTGCCAGCAGCTTAGCCCTCACTAGGGACTACGAGCAGTACTTC. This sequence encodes CASSLALTRDYEQYF.

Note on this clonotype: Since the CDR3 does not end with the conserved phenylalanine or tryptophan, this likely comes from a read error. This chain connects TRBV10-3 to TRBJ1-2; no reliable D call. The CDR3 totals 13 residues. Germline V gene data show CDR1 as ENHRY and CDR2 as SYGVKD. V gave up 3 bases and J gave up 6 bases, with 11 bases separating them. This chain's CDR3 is CAISEPPLHGYTI. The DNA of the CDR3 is TGTGCCATCAGTGAACCCCCTCTCCATGGCTACACCATC.

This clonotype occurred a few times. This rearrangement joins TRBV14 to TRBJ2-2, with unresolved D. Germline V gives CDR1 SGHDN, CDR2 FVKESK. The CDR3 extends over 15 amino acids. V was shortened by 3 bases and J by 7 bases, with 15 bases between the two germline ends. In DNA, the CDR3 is TGTGCCAGCAGCCACGGCCCTTTCGCGGTCGGGGAGCTGTTTTTT. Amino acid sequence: CASSHGPFAVGELFF.

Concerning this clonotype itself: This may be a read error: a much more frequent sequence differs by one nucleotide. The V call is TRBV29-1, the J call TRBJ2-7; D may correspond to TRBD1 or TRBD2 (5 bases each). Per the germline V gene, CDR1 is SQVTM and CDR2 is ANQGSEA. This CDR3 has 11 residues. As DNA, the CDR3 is TGCAGCGTTGAGTTCAGGGACGAGCAGCACTTC. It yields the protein CSVEFRDEQHF.